This is a list of T cell receptor beta chains from one sample in a study of T cell clones after liver transplantation. Produced via immunoSEQ multiplex PCR; TCRdb's table is partial and in-frame only. The data contain around 110,000 clones, 90% of them singletons. Sequences were derived from CD4+ T cells from blood, sampled 12 months after liver transplant. These receptors all come from a human patient who received a liver transplant. Some of the T cells may derive from the graft donor. Both conserved end residues are trimmed from each CDR3. Fields, in order: V gene, J gene, CDR3 protein.

v_gene: TRBV5-4
j_gene: TRBJ2-7
CDR3aa: ASSSSGTGVYEQY

v_gene: TRBV11-2
j_gene: TRBJ2-7
CDR3aa: ASRKVGTFTYEQY

v_gene: TRBV5-1
j_gene: TRBJ2-1
CDR3aa: ASSVTGNNEQF

v_gene: TRBV19
j_gene: TRBJ2-1
CDR3aa: ASSVDRNNEQF

v_gene: TRBV9
j_gene: TRBJ2-3
CDR3aa: ASSPRQGSTDTQY

v_gene: TRBV18
j_gene: TRBJ2-1
CDR3aa: ASSPAATELF

v_gene: TRBV20-1
j_gene: TRBJ2-1
CDR3aa: SGQGRNEQF

v_gene: TRBV19
j_gene: TRBJ1-2
CDR3aa: ASSPAGGPTNYGYT

v_gene: TRBV10-3
j_gene: TRBJ1-1
CDR3aa: AISEFSDTNTEAF

v_gene: TRBV7-2
j_gene: TRBJ2-4
CDR3aa: ASSFQGANIQY

v_gene: TRBV29-1
j_gene: TRBJ2-3
CDR3aa: SVVFSSGSFFTQY

v_gene: TRBV18
j_gene: TRBJ2-7
CDR3aa: ASSPKESSYEQY

v_gene: TRBV15
j_gene: TRBJ2-7
CDR3aa: ATSREGGYEQY

v_gene: TRBV4-1
j_gene: TRBJ2-1
CDR3aa: ASSQVLADANEQF

v_gene: TRBV7-3
j_gene: TRBJ2-1
CDR3aa: ASSSTDQSSNEQF

v_gene: TRBV5-1
j_gene: TRBJ2-7
CDR3aa: ASSLGQGALDEQY

v_gene: TRBV6-5
j_gene: TRBJ2-7
CDR3aa: ASSYSTGTGSSEQY

v_gene: TRBV19
j_gene: TRBJ2-7
CDR3aa: ASSDSSYEQY

v_gene: TRBV9
j_gene: TRBJ1-2
CDR3aa: ASSVADINYGYT

v_gene: TRBV12-5
j_gene: TRBJ2-1
CDR3aa: ASGLHMLGNEQF

v_gene: TRBV7-9
j_gene: TRBJ1-2
CDR3aa: ASSPFANYGYT

v_gene: TRBV6-5
j_gene: TRBJ2-1
CDR3aa: ASTTSGIVNEQF

v_gene: TRBV7-9
j_gene: TRBJ2-1
CDR3aa: ASSLVIGGVLNEQF

v_gene: TRBV9
j_gene: TRBJ2-5
CDR3aa: ASSVATTVAETQY

v_gene: TRBV5-1
j_gene: TRBJ2-7
CDR3aa: ASSFSEGRVYEQY

v_gene: TRBV5-1
j_gene: TRBJ2-5
CDR3aa: ASSLAGGPGETQY

v_gene: TRBV6-1
j_gene: TRBJ1-3
CDR3aa: ASSYGNTIY

v_gene: TRBV5-4
j_gene: TRBJ2-1
CDR3aa: ASSSTSYIGDEQF

v_gene: TRBV4-2
j_gene: TRBJ1-1
CDR3aa: ASSAQGGLTEAF

v_gene: TRBV5-6
j_gene: TRBJ1-1
CDR3aa: ASSSKGPPWSGMNTEAF

v_gene: TRBV2
j_gene: TRBJ1-1
CDR3aa: ASSEVDIEAF

v_gene: TRBV19
j_gene: TRBJ2-3
CDR3aa: ASSIELASTQY

v_gene: TRBV5-6
j_gene: TRBJ2-1
CDR3aa: ASRVVVSGSYNEQF

v_gene: TRBV7-2
j_gene: TRBJ2-2
CDR3aa: ASSLVMTTGELF

v_gene: TRBV9
j_gene: TRBJ2-1
CDR3aa: ASSARSQDEQF

v_gene: TRBV5-1
j_gene: TRBJ2-5
CDR3aa: ASSSRAAQETQY

v_gene: TRBV5-6
j_gene: TRBJ1-1
CDR3aa: ASSSQRNTEAF

v_gene: TRBV15
j_gene: TRBJ1-1
CDR3aa: ATHKRGAEAF

v_gene: TRBV14
j_gene: TRBJ2-1
CDR3aa: ASSQAGTSSYNEQF

v_gene: TRBV18
j_gene: TRBJ1-2
CDR3aa: ASSPGRGQGPSLGLYGYT

v_gene: TRBV5-1
j_gene: TRBJ2-1
CDR3aa: ASSPGTGIYNEQF

v_gene: TRBV2
j_gene: TRBJ1-1
CDR3aa: ASSELGQGDTEAF

v_gene: TRBV27
j_gene: TRBJ2-7
CDR3aa: ASSFVASGAYEQY

v_gene: TRBV29-1
j_gene: TRBJ2-2
CDR3aa: SVDSSGRTGELF

v_gene: TRBV28
j_gene: TRBJ1-1
CDR3aa: ASSFGTGGGTEAF

v_gene: TRBV9
j_gene: TRBJ2-3
CDR3aa: ASNDGWGADTQY

v_gene: TRBV18
j_gene: TRBJ1-1
CDR3aa: ASSPRRTADTEAF

v_gene: TRBV5-1
j_gene: TRBJ1-2
CDR3aa: ASRADLANYGYT

v_gene: TRBV12-2
j_gene: TRBJ2-7
CDR3aa: ASRQGRRPGREQY

v_gene: TRBV4-3
j_gene: TRBJ2-4
CDR3aa: ASSQGTGQGNIQY

v_gene: TRBV6-1
j_gene: TRBJ2-4
CDR3aa: ASTGVVLAKNIQY

v_gene: TRBV4-2
j_gene: TRBJ2-7
CDR3aa: ASSYLAESYEQY

v_gene: TRBV5-1
j_gene: TRBJ2-3
CDR3aa: ASSSLSLGTDTQY